The rows below give T cell receptor beta chains drawn from one sample of a study of blood T cells in healthy people across ages. In TCRdb, the 5' RACE reads were re-called with MiXCR into one record per CDR3 protein. The sample holds some 940,000 distinct CDR3 sequences, under 35% seen once. This sample was shared with a second study, whose subject was T cells of mothers and their children.

Sequencing was done on a sample of blood. The source of these receptors is a middle-aged woman in good health. Both conserved end residues are part of each CDR3. The D gene is left open where the match is weak. Only some rows state a clone size, as once, few, many or a class for expanded clones.

length: 17; J: TRBJ2-3; D: TRBD2; V: TRBV7-9; size: .; CDR3: CALQRPWGGQSTDTQYF; DNA: TGTGCCCTCCAAAGGCCCTGGGGAGGGCAAAGCACAGATACGCAGTATTTT
length: 15; J: TRBJ1-1; D: .; V: TRBV6-6; size: few; CDR3: CASLWEPGLNTEAFF; DNA: TGTGCCAGCCTTTGGGAGCCAGGACTGAACACTGAAGCTTTCTTT
length: 15; J: TRBJ2-1; D: TRBD2; V: TRBV12-3/TRBV12-4; size: many; CDR3: CASRGTSGGPNEQFF; DNA: TGTGCCAGCAGAGGGACTAGCGGGGGGCCCAATGAGCAGTTCTTC
length: 15; J: TRBJ1-4; D: TRBD1; V: TRBV12-3/TRBV12-4; size: many; CDR3: CASSPRQGLNEKLFF; DNA: TGTGCCAGCAGTCCAAGACAGGGGCTTAATGAAAAACTGTTTTTT
length: 15; J: TRBJ2-1; D: .; V: TRBV29-1; size: .; CDR3: CSATPGFSSYDEQFF; DNA: TGCAGCGCCACTCCAGGGTTTAGCTCCTACGATGAGCAGTTCTTC
length: 14; J: TRBJ2-1; D: TRBD2; V: TRBV20-1; size: .; CDR3: CSAPGLAGGREQFF; DNA: TGCAGTGCCCCGGGACTAGCGGGGGGGAGGGAGCAGTTCTTC
length: 14; J: TRBJ1-2; D: .; V: TRBV5-6; size: .; CDR3: CASSTFGGNYGYTF; DNA: TGTGCCAGCAGCACCTTTGGGGGGAATTATGGCTACACCTTC
length: 15; J: TRBJ1-5; D: .; V: TRBV12-3/TRBV12-4; size: .; CDR3: CVSKVAGTGNQPQHF; DNA: TGTGTCAGCAAAGTGGCAGGGACGGGAAATCAGCCCCAGCATTTT
length: 14; J: TRBJ2-2; D: .; V: TRBV5-8; size: .; CDR3: CASRRRGRGGELFF; DNA: TGTGCCAGCAGACGCCGAGGGCGAGGAGGGGAGCTGTTTTTT
length: 13; J: TRBJ1-2; D: .; V: TRBV2; size: .; CDR3: CASSPGLSGGYTF; DNA: TGTGCCAGCAGCCCAGGGTTATCGGGTGGCTACACCTTC
length: 10; J: TRBJ1-4; D: .; V: TRBV2; size: few; CDR3: CASSAGKLFF; DNA: TGTGCCAGCAGTGCAGGAAAACTGTTTTTT
length: 16; J: TRBJ2-7; D: .; V: TRBV7-2; size: many; CDR3: CASSLDSWGRTYEQYF; DNA: TGTGCCAGCAGCTTAGATAGTTGGGGACGGACCTACGAGCAGTACTTC
length: 15; J: TRBJ2-7; D: TRBD1; V: TRBV24-1; size: .; CDR3: CATSDSRQGWYEQYF; DNA: TGTGCCACCAGTGATTCCCGACAGGGTTGGTACGAGCAGTACTTC
length: 15; J: TRBJ2-1; D: TRBD2; V: TRBV7-9; size: few; CDR3: CASSSLAGDSNEQFF; DNA: TGTGCCAGCAGTTCTCTAGCGGGGGACTCCAATGAGCAGTTCTTC
length: 15; J: TRBJ1-5; D: TRBD1; V: TRBV24-1; size: .; CDR3: CATSDLRQGSQPQHF; DNA: TGTGCCACCAGTGATTTGAGACAGGGTTCCCAGCCCCAGCATTTT
length: 17; J: TRBJ2-7; D: TRBD2; V: TRBV12-3/TRBV12-4; size: many; CDR3: CASSLALAGAGFDEQYF; DNA: TGTGCCAGCAGTTTGGCCCTAGCGGGGGCTGGTTTCGACGAGCAGTACTTC
length: 15; J: TRBJ2-5; D: TRBD1; V: TRBV5-1; size: few; CDR3: CASSFTGVLRETQYF; DNA: TGCGCCAGCAGCTTTACAGGGGTCCTGAGAGAGACCCAGTACTTC
length: 16; J: TRBJ2-6; D: TRBD1; V: TRBV28; size: many; CDR3: CASRRTGVSGANVLTF; DNA: TGTGCCAGCAGACGGACAGGGGTGTCTGGGGCCAACGTCCTGACTTTC
length: 17; J: TRBJ2-3; D: .; V: TRBV5-1; size: many; CDR3: CATTPGVAPPSTDTQYF; DNA: TGCGCCACTACCCCGGGGGTGGCGCCGCCCAGCACAGATACGCAGTATTTT
length: 14; J: TRBJ1-2; D: TRBD1; V: TRBV7-2; size: .; CDR3: CASSAPGGGFGYTF; DNA: TGTGCCAGCAGCGCACCAGGGGGGGGGTTTGGCTACACCTTC
length: 17; J: TRBJ2-7; D: .; V: TRBV19; size: many; CDR3: CASSLFSSRTSPGEQYF; DNA: TGTGCCAGTAGTCTCTTCTCAAGCCGGACCTCCCCGGGCGAGCAGTACTTC
length: 17; J: TRBJ1-2; D: TRBD1; V: TRBV5-4; size: few; CDR3: CASSLDSTGQGASGYTF; DNA: TGTGCCAGCAGCTTGGATAGTACGGGACAGGGGGCGTCTGGCTACACCTTC
length: 13; J: TRBJ1-2; D: TRBD1; V: TRBV10-3; size: .; CDR3: CAIRAQGAGNYTF; DNA: TGTGCCATCAGGGCGCAGGGGGCTGGGAACTACACCTTC
length: 15; J: TRBJ2-7; D: .; V: TRBV7-9; size: .; CDR3: CASSQWAGIYNEQYF; DNA: TGTGCCAGCAGCCAGTGGGCAGGGATCTACAATGAGCAGTACTTC
length: 15; J: TRBJ2-1; D: TRBD2; V: TRBV7-9; size: .; CDR3: CASSFPSGGRNEQFF; DNA: TGTGCCAGCAGCTTCCCTAGCGGGGGGCGGAATGAGCAGTTCTTC
length: 14; J: TRBJ2-7; D: TRBD1; V: TRBV20-1; size: few; CDR3: CSAKNRGQGYEQYF; DNA: TGCAGTGCGAAGAACAGAGGACAGGGCTACGAGCAGTACTTC
length: 12; J: TRBJ1-1; D: .; V: TRBV6-5; size: .; CDR3: CASGLANTEAFF; DNA: TGTGCCTCAGGGTTGGCGAACACTGAAGCTTTCTTT
length: 13; J: TRBJ2-3; D: .; V: TRBV27; size: many; CDR3: CVVEGSGTDTQYF; DNA: TGTGTCGTGGAGGGCAGCGGCACAGATACGCAGTATTTT
length: 12; J: TRBJ1-3; D: .; V: TRBV29-1; size: few; CDR3: CSVIFSGNTIYF; DNA: TGCAGCGTTATCTTCTCTGGAAACACCATATATTTT
length: 15; J: TRBJ2-7; D: TRBD1; V: TRBV20-1; size: .; CDR3: CSASVGVRGLDEQYF; DNA: TGCAGTGCTAGTGTTGGGGTTAGGGGGCTGGACGAGCAGTACTTC
length: 16; J: TRBJ1-1; D: TRBD1; V: TRBV18; size: few; CDR3: CASLLDRGRMNTEAFF; DNA: TGTGCCAGCTTACTAGACAGGGGGAGGATGAACACTGAAGCTTTCTTT
length: 14; J: TRBJ2-7; D: .; V: TRBV5-1; size: many; CDR3: CASSFGTGTYEQYF; DNA: TGTGCCAGCAGCTTTGGCACAGGGACCTACGAGCAGTACTTC
length: 12; J: TRBJ2-7; D: .; V: TRBV20-1; size: many; CDR3: CSAPGESHEQYF; DNA: TGCAGTGCCCCAGGTGAATCCCACGAGCAGTACTTC
length: 15; J: TRBJ2-1; D: .; V: TRBV9; size: .; CDR3: CASSVAPVAADEQFF; DNA: TGTGCCAGCAGCGTAGCGCCCGTCGCGGCCGATGAGCAGTTCTTC
length: 15; J: TRBJ1-5; D: .; V: TRBV2; size: .; CDR3: CASSPPRQGNQPQHF; DNA: TGTGCCAGCAGTCCCCCCCGACAGGGCAATCAGCCCCAGCATTTT
length: 14; J: TRBJ2-7; D: .; V: TRBV2; size: .; CDR3: CASKVGTEGYEQYF; DNA: TGTGCCAGCAAGGTTGGGACCGAGGGCTACGAGCAGTACTTC
length: 18; J: TRBJ2-3; D: TRBD2; V: TRBV20-1; size: .; CDR3: CSATLLAGVISSTDTQYF; DNA: TGCAGTGCTACTCTACTAGCGGGGGTTATTTCTAGCACAGATACGCAGTATTTT
length: 13; J: TRBJ2-5; D: TRBD1; V: TRBV5-1; size: many; CDR3: CASSGDRVQTQYF; DNA: TGCGCCAGCAGCGGCGACAGGGTACAGACCCAGTACTTC
length: 14; J: TRBJ1-2; D: .; V: TRBV7-8; size: .; CDR3: CASSSAARVDGYTF; DNA: TGTGCCAGCAGCTCAGCAGCCAGGGTTGATGGCTACACCTTC
length: 17; J: TRBJ1-1; D: .; V: TRBV9; size: .; CDR3: CASSSPRDIPMSTEAFF; DNA: TGTGCCAGCAGCTCACCTCGGGACATACCCATGAGCACTGAAGCTTTCTTT
length: 13; J: TRBJ2-7; D: .; V: TRBV28; size: few; CDR3: CASSLPQSYEQYF; DNA: TGTGCCAGCTCCCTTCCCCAGTCCTACGAGCAGTACTTC
length: 15; J: TRBJ1-5; D: .; V: TRBV4-1; size: .; CDR3: CASSQPGRTNQPQHF; DNA: TGCGCCAGTAGCCAACCGGGACGGACCAATCAGCCCCAGCATTTT
length: 15; J: TRBJ2-7; D: TRBD2; V: TRBV20-1; size: .; CDR3: CSASSPAGAPGEQYF; DNA: TGCAGTGCTAGCTCTCCAGCGGGAGCCCCGGGGGAGCAGTACTTC
length: 10; J: TRBJ2-3; D: .; V: TRBV29-1; size: many; CDR3: CSVAEGTQYF; DNA: TGCAGCGTTGCGGAAGGGACGCAGTATTTT
length: 15; J: TRBJ1-2; D: TRBD1; V: TRBV27; size: many; CDR3: CASSPSGQGNYGYTF; DNA: TGTGCCAGCAGTCCGTCGGGACAGGGCAACTATGGCTACACCTTC
length: 16; J: TRBJ2-3; D: .; V: TRBV7-3; size: .; CDR3: CASSRRQGTSIDTQYF; DNA: TGTGCCAGCAGCCGGCGACAGGGGACTAGCATAGATACGCAGTATTTT
length: 16; J: TRBJ1-1; D: .; V: TRBV18; size: few; CDR3: CASSPPRGMSRTEAFF; DNA: TGTGCCAGCTCACCACCCCGGGGGATGAGTCGCACTGAAGCTTTCTTT
length: 15; J: TRBJ1-4; D: .; V: TRBV5-1; size: .; CDR3: CASSQRTGEREKLFF; DNA: TGCGCCAGCAGCCAAAGGACGGGAGAACGAGAAAAACTGTTTTTT
length: 14; J: TRBJ2-7; D: .; V: TRBV10-2; size: many; CDR3: CAGADGGGTYEQYF; DNA: TGCGCCGGAGCAGATGGCGGTGGAACCTACGAGCAGTACTTC
length: 16; J: TRBJ2-5; D: .; V: TRBV18; size: many; CDR3: CASSPPEGRLPAIGYF; DNA: TGTGCCAGCTCACCACCGGAGGGGAGACTCCCGGCGATTGGGTACTTC
length: 18; J: TRBJ1-2; D: TRBD1; V: TRBV28; size: few; CDR3: CASSTPGQGFKGNYGYTF; DNA: TGTGCCAGCAGTACCCCGGGACAGGGGTTCAAGGGTAACTATGGCTACACCTTC
length: 13; J: TRBJ2-7; D: .; V: TRBV6-4; size: once; CDR3: CASSHYDYNEQYF; DNA: TGTGCCAGCAGTCACTACGACTACAATGAGCAGTACTTC
length: 13; J: TRBJ2-7; D: TRBD1; V: TRBV15; size: .; CDR3: CATSPTGPYEQYF; DNA: TGTGCCACCAGCCCGACAGGGCCCTACGAGCAGTACTTC
length: 16; J: TRBJ2-2; D: TRBD2; V: TRBV14; size: .; CDR3: CASSHLAGGNTGELFF; DNA: TGTGCCAGCAGCCATCTAGCGGGGGGAAACACCGGGGAGCTGTTTTTT
length: 14; J: TRBJ1-1; D: .; V: TRBV20-1; size: .; CDR3: CSASQQGKNTEAFF; DNA: TGCAGTGCTAGCCAACAGGGAAAGAACACTGAAGCTTTCTTT
length: 15; J: TRBJ2-7; D: TRBD1; V: TRBV9; size: many; CDR3: CASSAGAGGKYEQYF; DNA: TGTGCCAGCAGCGCCGGGGCAGGGGGCAAGTACGAGCAGTACTTC
length: 15; J: TRBJ2-5; D: .; V: TRBV4-3; size: many; CDR3: CASSLSGAPQETQYF; DNA: TGCGCCAGCAGCTTGTCAGGGGCCCCCCAAGAGACCCAGTACTTC
length: 16; J: TRBJ1-1; D: .; V: TRBV4-3; size: few; CDR3: CASSQVLTAGNTEAFF; DNA: TGCGCCAGCAGCCAAGTCCTGACCGCGGGAAACACTGAAGCTTTCTTT
length: 15; J: TRBJ2-7; D: .; V: TRBV6-2/TRBV6-3; size: .; CDR3: CASTPYGSHAYEQYF; DNA: TGTGCCAGCACTCCGTACGGGTCCCACGCTTACGAGCAGTACTTC
length: 14; J: TRBJ2-7; D: .; V: TRBV7-2; size: many; CDR3: CASSLRDGTYEQYF; DNA: TGTGCCAGCAGCCTACGTGACGGAACCTACGAGCAGTACTTC